This T cell receptor beta chain comes out of a study of CD8 T cells in Susac syndrome. RNA in amounts of roughly 0.5 to 1 ug was reverse transcribed with random hexamers. Amplification of TCR beta CDR3 used immunoSEQ multiplex PCR across 54 Vbeta and 13 Jbeta. TCRdb used MiXCR to reprocess the immunoSEQ multiplex PCR reads, holding one entry per CDR3 protein. Among 100,000 to 150,000 distinct CDR3 sequences listed, 90% to 95% were seen once. This CDR3 has 14 amino acids. V lost 2 bases to trimming and J lost 0 bases, with 7 bases between them. CDR1 is KGHSH, CDR2 LQKENI, per germline. The source material was CD4+ T cells from PBMCs. This chain connects TRBV18 to TRBJ1-1; no clear D gene. The TCR sequence derives from a human donor in good health. The DNA for the CDR3 is TGTGCCAGCTCACCAGGTGAATTGAACACTGAAGCTTTCTTT. Residues: CASSPGELNTEAFF.